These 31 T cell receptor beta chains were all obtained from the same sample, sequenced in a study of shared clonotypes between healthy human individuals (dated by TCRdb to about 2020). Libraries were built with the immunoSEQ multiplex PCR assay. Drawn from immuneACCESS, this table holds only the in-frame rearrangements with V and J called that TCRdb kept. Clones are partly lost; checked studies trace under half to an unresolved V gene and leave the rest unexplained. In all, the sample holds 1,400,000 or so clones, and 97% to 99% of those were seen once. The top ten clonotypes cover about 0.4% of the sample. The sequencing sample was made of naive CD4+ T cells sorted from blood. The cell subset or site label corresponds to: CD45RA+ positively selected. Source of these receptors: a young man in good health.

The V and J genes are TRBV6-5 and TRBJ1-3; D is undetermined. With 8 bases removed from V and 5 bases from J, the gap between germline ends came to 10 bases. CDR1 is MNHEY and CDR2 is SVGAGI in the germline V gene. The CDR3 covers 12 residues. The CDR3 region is CASHGFRNTIYF. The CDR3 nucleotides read TGTGCCAGCCATGGGTTTAGAAACACCATATATTTT.

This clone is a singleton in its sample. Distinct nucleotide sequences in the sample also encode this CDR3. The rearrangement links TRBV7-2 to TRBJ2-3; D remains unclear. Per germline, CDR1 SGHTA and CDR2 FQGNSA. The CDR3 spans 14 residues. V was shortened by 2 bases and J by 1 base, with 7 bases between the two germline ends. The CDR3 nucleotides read TGTGCCAGCAGCTTAAGGACCGGCACAGATACGCAGTATTTT. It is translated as CASSLRTGTDTQYF.

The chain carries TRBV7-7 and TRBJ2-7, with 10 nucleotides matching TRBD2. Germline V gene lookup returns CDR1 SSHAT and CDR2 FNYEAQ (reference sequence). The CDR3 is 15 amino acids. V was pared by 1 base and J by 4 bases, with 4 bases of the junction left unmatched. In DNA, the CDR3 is TGTGCCAGCAGCTTAGGGACTAGCGGACAATACGAGCAGTACTTC. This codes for CASSLGTSGQYEQYF.

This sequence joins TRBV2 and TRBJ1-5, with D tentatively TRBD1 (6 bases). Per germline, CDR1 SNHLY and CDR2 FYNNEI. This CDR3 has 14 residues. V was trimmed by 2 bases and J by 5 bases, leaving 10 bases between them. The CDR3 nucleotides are TGTGCCAGCAGTGAATTGACAGGCCATCAGCCCCAGCATTTT. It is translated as CASSELTGHQPQHF.

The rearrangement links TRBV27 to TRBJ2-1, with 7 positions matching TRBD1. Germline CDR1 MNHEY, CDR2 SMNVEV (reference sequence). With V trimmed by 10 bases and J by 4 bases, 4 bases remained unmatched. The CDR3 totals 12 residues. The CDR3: CATQTGYNEQFF. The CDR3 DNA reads TGTGCCACCCAGACAGGGTACAATGAGCAGTTCTTC.

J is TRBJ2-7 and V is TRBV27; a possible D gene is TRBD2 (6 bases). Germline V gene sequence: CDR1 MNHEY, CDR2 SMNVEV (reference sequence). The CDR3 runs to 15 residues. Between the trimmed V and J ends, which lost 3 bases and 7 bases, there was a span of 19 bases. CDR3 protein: CASSFASQGLREQYF. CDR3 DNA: TGTGCCAGCAGTTTTGCCAGTCAGGGACTGAGGGAGCAGTACTTC.

CDR3 coding DNA: TGTGCCAGCAGCAGGCAAGAGACCCAGTACTTC. It is translated as CASSRQETQYF. The chain employs TRBV7-3 and TRBJ2-5; D is undetermined. The CDR3 runs 11 residues. The V gene's germline CDR1 is SGHTA and CDR2 FQGTGA. V was clipped by 5 bases and J by 2 bases, with 3 bases between them.

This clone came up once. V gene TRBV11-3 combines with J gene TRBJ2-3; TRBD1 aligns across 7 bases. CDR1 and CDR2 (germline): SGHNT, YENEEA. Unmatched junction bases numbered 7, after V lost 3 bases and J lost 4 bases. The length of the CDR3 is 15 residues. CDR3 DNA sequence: TGTGCCAGCAGCTTGAGGGGGCAAGCGGCAGATACGCAGTATTTT. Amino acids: CASSLRGQAADTQYF.

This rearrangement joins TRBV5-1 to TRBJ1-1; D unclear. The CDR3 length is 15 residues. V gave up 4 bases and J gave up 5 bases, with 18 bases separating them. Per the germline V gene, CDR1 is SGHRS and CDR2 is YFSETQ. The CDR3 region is CASSRGRSSGTEAFF. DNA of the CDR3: TGCGCCAGCAGCAGAGGACGCTCCTCTGGGACTGAAGCTTTCTTT.

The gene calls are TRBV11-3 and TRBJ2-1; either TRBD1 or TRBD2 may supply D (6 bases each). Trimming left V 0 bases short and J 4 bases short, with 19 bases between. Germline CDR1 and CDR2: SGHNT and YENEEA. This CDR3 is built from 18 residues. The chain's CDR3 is CASSLDTPGGVLYNEQFF. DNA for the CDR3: TGTGCCAGCAGCTTAGATACCCCCGGGGGCGTGTTGTACAATGAGCAGTTCTTC.

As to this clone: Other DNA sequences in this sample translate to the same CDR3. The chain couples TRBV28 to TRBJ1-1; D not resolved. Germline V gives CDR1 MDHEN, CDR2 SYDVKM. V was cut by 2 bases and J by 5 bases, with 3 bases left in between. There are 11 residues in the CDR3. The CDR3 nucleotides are TGTGCCAGCAGTTTACCAACTGAAGCTTTCTTT. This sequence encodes CASSLPTEAFF. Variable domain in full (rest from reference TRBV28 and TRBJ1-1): DVKVTQSSRYLVKRTGEKVFLECVQDMDHENMFWYRQDPGLGLRLIYFSYDVKMKEKGDIPEGYSVSREKKERFSLILESASTNQTSMYLCASSLPTEAFFGQGTRLTVV.

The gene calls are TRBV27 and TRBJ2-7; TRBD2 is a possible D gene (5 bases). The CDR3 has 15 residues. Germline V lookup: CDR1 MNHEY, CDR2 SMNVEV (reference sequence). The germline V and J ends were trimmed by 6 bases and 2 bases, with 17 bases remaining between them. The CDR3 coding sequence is TGTGCCAGCAGCCAGTCGAGGGCACAGACCTACGAGCAGTACTTC. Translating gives CASSQSRAQTYEQYF.

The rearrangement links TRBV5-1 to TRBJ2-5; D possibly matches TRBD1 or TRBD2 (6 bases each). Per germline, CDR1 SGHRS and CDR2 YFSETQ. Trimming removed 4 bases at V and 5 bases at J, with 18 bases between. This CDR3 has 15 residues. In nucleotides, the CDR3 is TGCGCCAGCAGCCCTGGAGGGGGGAGTGGCGAGACCCAGTACTTC. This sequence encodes CASSPGGGSGETQYF.

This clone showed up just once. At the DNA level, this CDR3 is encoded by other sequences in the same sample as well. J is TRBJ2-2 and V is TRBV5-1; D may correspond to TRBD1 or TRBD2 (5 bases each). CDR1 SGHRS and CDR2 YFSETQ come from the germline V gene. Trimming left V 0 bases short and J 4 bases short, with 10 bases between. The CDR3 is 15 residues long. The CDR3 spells CASSLAEGSTGELFF. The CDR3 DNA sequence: TGCGCCAGCAGCTTGGCCGAGGGGAGCACCGGGGAGCTGTTTTTT.

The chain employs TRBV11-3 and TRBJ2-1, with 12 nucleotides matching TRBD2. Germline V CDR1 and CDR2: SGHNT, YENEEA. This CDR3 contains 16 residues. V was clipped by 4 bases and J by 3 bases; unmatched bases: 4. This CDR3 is CASSSRTSGNYNEQFF. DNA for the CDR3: TGTGCCAGCAGCTCTCGGACTAGCGGGAACTACAATGAGCAGTTCTTC.

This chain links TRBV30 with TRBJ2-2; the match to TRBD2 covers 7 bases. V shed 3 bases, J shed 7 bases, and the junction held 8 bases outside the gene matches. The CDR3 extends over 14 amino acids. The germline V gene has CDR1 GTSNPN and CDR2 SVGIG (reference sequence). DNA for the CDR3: TGTGCCTGGAGGAGGACTAGTGCTATCGGGGAGCTGTTTTTT. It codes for CAWRRTSAIGELFF. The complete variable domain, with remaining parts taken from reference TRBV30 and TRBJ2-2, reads SQTIHQWPATLVQPVGSPLSLECTVEGTSNPNLYWYRQAAGRGLQLLFYSVGIGQISSEVPQNLSASRPQDRQFILSSKKLLLSDSGFYLCAWRRTSAIGELFFGEGSRLTVL.

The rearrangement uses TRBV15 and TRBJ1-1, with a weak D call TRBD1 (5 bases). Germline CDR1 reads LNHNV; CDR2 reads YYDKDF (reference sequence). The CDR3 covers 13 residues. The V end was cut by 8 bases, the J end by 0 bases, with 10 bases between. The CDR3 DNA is TGTGCCACCCAGGGACGATTGAACACTGAAGCTTTCTTT. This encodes CATQGRLNTEAFF.

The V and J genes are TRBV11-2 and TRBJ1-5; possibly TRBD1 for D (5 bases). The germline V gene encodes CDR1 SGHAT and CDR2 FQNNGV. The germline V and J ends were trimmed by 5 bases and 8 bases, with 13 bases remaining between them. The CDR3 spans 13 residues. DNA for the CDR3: TGTGCCAGCAGCCCAGGGTACCTGGAGCCCCAGCATTTT. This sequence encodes CASSPGYLEPQHF.

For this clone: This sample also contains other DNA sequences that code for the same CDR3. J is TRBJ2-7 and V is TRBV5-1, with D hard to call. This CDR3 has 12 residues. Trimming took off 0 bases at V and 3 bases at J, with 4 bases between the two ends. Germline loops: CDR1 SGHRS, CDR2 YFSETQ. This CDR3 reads CASSLASYEQYF. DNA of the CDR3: TGCGCCAGCAGCTTGGCCAGCTACGAGCAGTACTTC.

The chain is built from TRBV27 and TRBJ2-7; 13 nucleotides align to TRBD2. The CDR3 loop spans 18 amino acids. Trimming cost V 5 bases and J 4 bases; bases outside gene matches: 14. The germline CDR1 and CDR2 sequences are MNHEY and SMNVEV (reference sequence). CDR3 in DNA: TGTGCCAGCAGTCCGATACTAGCGGGAGGGCCTTACCATTACGAGCAGTACTTC. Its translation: CASSPILAGGPYHYEQYF.

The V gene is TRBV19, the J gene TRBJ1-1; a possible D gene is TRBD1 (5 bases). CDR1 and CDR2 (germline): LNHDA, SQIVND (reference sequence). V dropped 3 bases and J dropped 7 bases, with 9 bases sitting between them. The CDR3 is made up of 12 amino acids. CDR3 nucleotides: TGTGCCAGTAGTATCACAGGCGTTGAAGCTTTCTTT. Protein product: CASSITGVEAFF. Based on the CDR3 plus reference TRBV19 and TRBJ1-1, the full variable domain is DGGITQSPKYLFRKEGQNVTLSCEQNLNHDAMYWYRQDPGQGLRLIYYSQIVNDFQKGDIAEGYSVSREKKESFPLTVTSAQKNPTAFYLCASSITGVEAFFGQGTRLTVV.

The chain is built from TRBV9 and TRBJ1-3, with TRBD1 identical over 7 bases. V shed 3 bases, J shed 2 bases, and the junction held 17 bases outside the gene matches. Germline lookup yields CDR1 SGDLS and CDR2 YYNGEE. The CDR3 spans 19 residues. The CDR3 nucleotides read TGTGCCAGCAGCGGCCGGGACAGTCAAGGGGTATTCGCTGGAAACACCATATATTTT. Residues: CASSGRDSQGVFAGNTIYF. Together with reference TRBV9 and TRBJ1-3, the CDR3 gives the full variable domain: DSGVTQTPKHLITATGQRVTLRCSPRSGDLSVYWYQQSLDQGLQFLIQYYNGEERAKGNILERFSAQQFPDLHSELNLSSLELGDSALYFCASSGRDSQGVFAGNTIYFGEGSWLTVV.

The CDR3 region is CASSAPGQPSYGYTF. The CDR3 DNA follows: TGCGCCAGCAGCGCACCGGGACAGCCTTCCTATGGCTACACCTTC. The chain employs TRBV5-1 and TRBJ1-2; 7 positions match TRBD1. CDR3 length: 15 amino acids. Germline-derived CDR1 and CDR2 are SGHRS and YFSETQ. V lost 4 bases to trimming and J lost 4 bases; unmatched junction nucleotides: 10. Based on the CDR3 plus reference TRBV5-1 and TRBJ1-2, the full variable domain is KAGVTQTPRYLIKTRGQQVTLSCSPISGHRSVSWYQQTPGQGLQFLFEYFSETQRNKGNFPGRFSGRQFSNSRSEMNVSTLELGDSALYLCASSAPGQPSYGYTFGSGTRLTVV.

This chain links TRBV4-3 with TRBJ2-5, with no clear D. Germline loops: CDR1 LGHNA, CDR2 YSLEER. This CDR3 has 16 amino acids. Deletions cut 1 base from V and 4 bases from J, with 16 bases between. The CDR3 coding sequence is TGCGCCAGCAGCCAAGGACTGCAAGGGAAGAGAGAGACCCAGTACTTC. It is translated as CASSQGLQGKRETQYF.

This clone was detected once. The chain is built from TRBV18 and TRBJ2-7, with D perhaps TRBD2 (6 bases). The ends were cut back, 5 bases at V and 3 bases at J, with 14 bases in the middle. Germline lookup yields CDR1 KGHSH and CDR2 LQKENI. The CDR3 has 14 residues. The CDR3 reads CASSTGLDVYEQYF. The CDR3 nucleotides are TGTGCCAGCTCAACGGGACTCGATGTCTACGAGCAGTACTTC.

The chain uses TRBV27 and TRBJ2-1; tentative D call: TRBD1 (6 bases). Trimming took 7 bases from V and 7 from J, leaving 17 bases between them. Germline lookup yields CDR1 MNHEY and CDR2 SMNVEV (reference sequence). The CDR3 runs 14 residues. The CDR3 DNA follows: TGTGCCAGCACAGGGGTGGGGGCTGGTAATGAGCAGTTCTTC. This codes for CASTGVGAGNEQFF.

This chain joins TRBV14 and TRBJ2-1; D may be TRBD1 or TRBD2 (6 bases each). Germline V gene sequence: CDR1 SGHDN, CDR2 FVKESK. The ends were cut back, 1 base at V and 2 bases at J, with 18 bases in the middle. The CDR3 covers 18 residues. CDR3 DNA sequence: TGTGCCAGCAGCCAAGCCCGAGCGGGCAGGGGTCCCTACAATGAGCAGTTCTTC. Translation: CASSQARAGRGPYNEQFF. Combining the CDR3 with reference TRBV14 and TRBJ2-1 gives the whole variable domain EAGVTQFPSHSVIEKGQTVTLRCDPISGHDNLYWYRRVMGKEIKFLLHFVKESKQDESGMPNNRFLAERTGGTYSTLKVQPAELEDSGVYFCASSQARAGRGPYNEQFFGPGTRLTVL.

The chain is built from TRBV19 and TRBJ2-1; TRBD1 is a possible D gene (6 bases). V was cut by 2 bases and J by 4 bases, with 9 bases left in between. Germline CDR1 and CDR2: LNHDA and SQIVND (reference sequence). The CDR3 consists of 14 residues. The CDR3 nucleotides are TGTGCCAGTAGTATATCAGGGACATACAATGAGCAGTTCTTC. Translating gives CASSISGTYNEQFF.

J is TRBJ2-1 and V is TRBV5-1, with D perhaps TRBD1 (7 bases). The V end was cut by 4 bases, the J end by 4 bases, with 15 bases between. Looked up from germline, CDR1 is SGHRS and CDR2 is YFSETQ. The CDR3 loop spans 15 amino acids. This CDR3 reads CASSPAAGGYNEQFF. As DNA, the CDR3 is TGCGCCAGCAGCCCCGCGGCAGGGGGGTACAATGAGCAGTTCTTC.

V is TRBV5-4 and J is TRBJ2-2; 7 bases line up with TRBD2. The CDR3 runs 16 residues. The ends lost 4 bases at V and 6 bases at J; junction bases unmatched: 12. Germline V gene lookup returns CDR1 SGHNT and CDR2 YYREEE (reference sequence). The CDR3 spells CASSPGFAGVPGELFF. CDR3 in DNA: TGTGCCAGCAGCCCTGGTTTCGCGGGAGTTCCCGGGGAGCTGTTTTTT.

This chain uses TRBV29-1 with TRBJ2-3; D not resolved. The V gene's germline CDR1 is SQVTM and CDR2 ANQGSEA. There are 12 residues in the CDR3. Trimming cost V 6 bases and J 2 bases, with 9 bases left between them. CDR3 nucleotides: TGCAGCGTCTGGCAGAACACAGATACGCAGTATTTT. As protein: CSVWQNTDTQYF.